The 20 T cell receptor beta chains given below trace back to one sample, sequenced in a study of blood T cell repertoires in COVID-19. Generated by immunoSEQ multiplex PCR, the TCRdb table keeps only in-frame clones and is missing some. The repertoire holds 350,000 to 450,000 clones, with around 90% as singletons. The specimen sequenced was peripheral blood. The receptors shown here come from a human donor in a cohort sampled during active COVID-19.

The chain has TRBV18 and TRBJ1-1, with D possibly matching TRBD1 (5 bases). CDR1 is KGHSH, CDR2 LQKENI, per germline. V lost 2 bases and J 7 bases, leaving 8 bases between the germline ends. This CDR3 is 12 amino acids long. CDR3 residues: CASSPTGYEAFF. CDR3 bases: TGTGCCAGCTCACCAACAGGTTATGAAGCTTTCTTT.

The chain has TRBV6-5 and TRBJ2-2; D is possibly TRBD1 (5 bases). V was trimmed by 8 bases and J by 5 bases, leaving 12 bases between them. The germline V gene encodes CDR1 MNHEY and CDR2 SVGAGI. The CDR3 has 13 residues. The CDR3 region is CASGAVGTGELFF. CDR3 nucleotides: TGTGCCAGCGGGGCGGTAGGGACCGGGGAGCTGTTTTTT.

The chain combines TRBV10-3 with TRBJ2-1; 10 nucleotides line up with TRBD1. The V and J ends lost 10 bases and 6 bases, in that order; junction bases with no gene match: 6. Per germline, CDR1 ENHRY and CDR2 SYGVKD. This CDR3 comprises 13 residues. The CDR3 bases are TGTGCCACTGGGACAGGGGCCCCCAATGAGCAGTTCTTC. It encodes CATGTGAPNEQFF.

This sequence joins TRBV19 and TRBJ2-5, with D perhaps matching TRBD2 (6 bases). The CDR3 loop spans 16 amino acids. The V end lost 3 bases, the J end lost 5 bases, and 19 bases lay between the germline ends. Germline lookup yields CDR1 LNHDA and CDR2 SQIVND (reference sequence). The CDR3 spells CASSIGGLPHGETQYF. CDR3 DNA sequence: TGTGCCAGTAGTATCGGAGGACTACCACATGGCGAGACCCAGTACTTC.

Only a few counts were recorded for this clone. The V gene is TRBV30, the J gene TRBJ1-6, with TRBD1 matching 7 bases. Germline values: CDR1 GTSNPN, CDR2 SVGIG (reference sequence). The CDR3 covers 13 residues. With V trimmed by 2 bases and J by 7 bases, 2 bases remained unmatched. The CDR3 nucleotides read TGTGCCTGGAGTACAGGGGCGAATTCACCCCTCCACTTT. As protein: CAWSTGANSPLHF.

The chain recombines TRBV7-2 with TRBJ2-1; TRBD2 agrees at 15 bases. V was clipped by 6 bases and J by 10 bases; unmatched bases: 4. The V gene's germline CDR1 is SGHTA and CDR2 FQGNSA. This CDR3 is 14 amino acids long. CDR3 amino acids: CASRLGLAGGEQFF. The CDR3 nucleotides are TGTGCCAGCAGATTGGGACTAGCGGGGGGAGAGCAGTTCTTC.

This clone has a single count. The chain links TRBV7-8 to TRBJ2-1, with 10 bases matching TRBD2. Germline V lookup: CDR1 SGHVS, CDR2 FQNEAQ. The V and J ends lost 7 bases and 10 bases, in that order; junction bases with no gene match: 13. There are 15 residues in the CDR3. The CDR3 region has the DNA TGTGCCAGCACCCTAGGAGCGGGGGGGGGTTCGGAGCAGTTCTTC. Its translation is CASTLGAGGGSEQFF.

The J gene is TRBJ2-1, the V gene TRBV3-1 (or the pseudogene TRBV3-2); TRBD1 might be the D (5 bases). V was clipped by 0 bases and J by 2 bases, with 8 bases between them. Per germline, CDR1 LGHDT and CDR2 YNNKEL (reference sequence). The CDR3 spans 15 residues. The CDR3: CASSQDQGAYNEQFF. The CDR3 DNA follows: TGTGCCAGCAGCCAAGATCAGGGTGCCTACAATGAGCAGTTCTTC.

This clone was seen only once. The chain combines TRBV2 with TRBJ1-4; TRBD1 agrees at 9 bases. V lost 6 bases and J lost 8; bases outside the gene matches: 16. Germline V gives CDR1 SNHLY, CDR2 FYNNEI. This CDR3 is built from 17 residues. This chain's CDR3 is CASRAGTGNIRVEKLFF. In nucleotides, the CDR3 is TGTGCCAGCAGGGCCGGGACAGGGAATATTAGGGTCGAAAAACTGTTTTTT.

V and J are TRBV5-4 and TRBJ1-1; possibly TRBD1 for D (5 bases). From germline, CDR1 is SGHNT and CDR2 YYREEE (reference sequence). Trimming shortened V by 4 bases and J by 0 bases, and 16 bases separated the two germline ends. The CDR3 sequence is 16 residues long. Here the CDR3 reads CASSPVGEGMNTEAFF. CDR3 in DNA: TGTGCCAGCAGCCCGGTAGGGGAAGGCATGAACACTGAAGCTTTCTTT. Full variable domain (rest looked up from reference TRBV5-4 and TRBJ1-1): ETGVTQSPTHLIKTRGQQVTLRCSSQSGHNTVSWYQQALGQGPQFIFQYYREEENGRGNFPPRFSGLQFPNYSSELNVNALELDDSALYLCASSPVGEGMNTEAFFGQGTRLTVV.

This clone was recorded once. The chain couples TRBV6-1 to TRBJ2-3; D gene uncertain. V was cut by 1 base and J by 2 bases, with 7 bases left in between. The germline V gene has CDR1 MNHNS and CDR2 SASEGT. This CDR3 contains 14 residues. As DNA, the CDR3 is TGTGCCAGCAGTGAAGGTGCACACACAGATACGCAGTATTTT. It translates to CASSEGAHTDTQYF.

V usage is TRBV5-5 and J usage is TRBJ2-4, with D tentatively TRBD1 (5 bases). The CDR3 has 14 amino acids. Per germline, CDR1 SGHKS and CDR2 YYEKEE (reference sequence). V was shortened by 4 bases and J by 9 bases, with 17 bases between the two germline ends. The DNA for the CDR3 is TGTGCCAGCAGCCCTTATCGCAGGGCGGCCATTCAGTACTTC. Translated, it gives CASSPYRRAAIQYF. The full variable domain, in which reference TRBV5-5 and TRBJ2-4 provide the parts outside the CDR3, is DAGVTQSPTHLIKTRGQQVTLRCSPISGHKSVSWYQQVLGQGPQFIFQYYEKEERGRGNFPDRFSARQFPNYSSELNVNALLLGDSALYLCASSPYRRAAIQYFGAGTRLSVL.

The chain is built from TRBV5-1 and TRBJ1-1; D gene ambiguous. The CDR3 spans 16 residues. The germline CDR1 and CDR2 sequences are SGHRS and YFSETQ. Trimming took off 0 bases at V and 1 base at J, with 13 bases between the two ends. The CDR3 here is CASSLAGGLQNTEAFF. DNA of the CDR3: TGCGCCAGCAGCTTGGCCGGAGGGCTCCAGAACACTGAAGCTTTCTTT.

The rearrangement joins TRBV10-3 to TRBJ2-7, with D possibly matching TRBD2 (7 bases). CDR1 and CDR2 from the germline V gene are ENHRY and SYGVKD. CDR3 length: 15 residues. Deletions cut 6 bases from V and 3 bases from J, with 18 bases between. The CDR3 region is CAIRPMAGAFYEQYF. The DNA for the CDR3 is TGTGCCATCAGACCTATGGCGGGGGCCTTCTACGAGCAGTACTTC.

This chain uses TRBV25-1 with TRBJ1-1, with a possible D match to TRBD1 (5 bases). Trimming shortened V by 4 bases and J by 0 bases, and 9 bases separated the two germline ends. CDR1 MGHDK and CDR2 SYGVNS come from the germline V gene. This CDR3 has 14 residues. CDR3 loop: CASSGGQVNTEAFF. For the CDR3, the DNA is TGTGCCAGCAGTGGGGGCCAGGTGAACACTGAAGCTTTCTTT. Filled out from reference TRBV25-1 and TRBJ1-1, the complete variable domain reads EADIYQTPRYLVIGTGKKITLECSQTMGHDKMYWYQQDPGMELHLIHYSYGVNSTEKGDLSSESTVSRIRTEHFPLTLESARPSHTSQYLCASSGGQVNTEAFFGQGTRLTVV.

The chain uses TRBV28 and TRBJ1-2; D gene uncertain. The CDR3 has 14 residues. Germline-derived CDR1 and CDR2 are MDHEN and SYDVKM. V was pared by 1 base and J by 8 bases, with 14 bases between. CDR3 amino acids: CASSLYRGILGYTF. DNA of the CDR3: TGTGCCAGCAGTTTATACCGGGGAATCCTCGGCTACACCTTC.

The chain recombines TRBV11-2 with TRBJ2-5; D gene uncertain. The germline V and J ends were trimmed by 2 bases and 4 bases, with 8 bases remaining between them. There are 13 residues in the CDR3. The V gene's germline CDR1 is SGHAT and CDR2 FQNNGV. The CDR3 reads CASSLPSVETQYF. CDR3 coding DNA: TGTGCCAGCAGCTTACCGTCCGTAGAGACCCAGTACTTC.

The CDR3 spells CASSATGVRREKLFF. In nucleotides, the CDR3 is TGTGCCAGCAGCGCCACCGGGGTACGGCGGGAAAAACTGTTTTTT. The chain employs TRBV28 and TRBJ1-4; D is unresolved. The CDR3 has 15 residues. The germline V gene encodes CDR1 MDHEN and CDR2 SYDVKM. V lost 6 bases, J lost 8 bases, and 19 bases lay in between.

The chain is built from TRBV2 and TRBJ2-1; possibly TRBD1 for D (5 bases). Germline loops: CDR1 SNHLY, CDR2 FYNNEI. This CDR3 spans 15 amino acids. Trimming shortened V by 2 bases and J by 2 bases, and 10 bases separated the two germline ends. The CDR3 bases are TGTGCCAGCAGTGAAAGCAGGGCCGCCTACAATGAGCAGTTCTTC. Amino acid sequence: CASSESRAAYNEQFF.

J is TRBJ2-3 and V is TRBV6-6, with 11 bases that match TRBD2. In germline, CDR1 is MNHNY, CDR2 SVGAGI (reference sequence). The length of the CDR3 is 18 residues. Losses at the gene ends were 6 bases for V and 0 bases for J; bases not matched to a gene: 11. The DNA of the CDR3 is TGTGCCAGCAGCCGAGGGGGACTAGCGGTCTCTAGCACAGATACGCAGTATTTT. Protein sequence: CASSRGGLAVSSTDTQYF.